This entry describes one TCR beta chain. What it binds is not known. Profiled with immunoSEQ multiplex PCR; TCRdb holds only in-frame clones, not every one. The repertoire holds over 100,000 clones, with 90% to 95% as singletons. The data derive from a study of graft-versus-host responses after intestinal transplantation. Study-wide context: All recipients were transplanted with multivisceral, liver-intestinal, or isolated intestinal grafts. After anti-thymocyte globulin induction, recipients took tacrolimus and steroids for three to four years.

Study-wide results and caveats: Early after transplant, HvG clones declined as circulating GvH clones peaked.

The CDR3 is 13 amino acids. The germline gives CDR1 MNHNY, CDR2 SVGAGI (reference sequence). Trimming removed 6 bases at V and 8 bases at J, with 14 bases between. The material was unstimulated CD8+ T cells sorted from spleen or lymph node cells, obtained before intestinal transplant. The clonotype originates from a human donor who received an intestinal transplant. The chain employs TRBV6-6 and TRBJ1-5, with D hard to call. As DNA, the CDR3 is TGTGCCAGCAGCCTAACGTCTGGGGAGCCCCAGCATTTT. This codes for CASSLTSGEPQHF.